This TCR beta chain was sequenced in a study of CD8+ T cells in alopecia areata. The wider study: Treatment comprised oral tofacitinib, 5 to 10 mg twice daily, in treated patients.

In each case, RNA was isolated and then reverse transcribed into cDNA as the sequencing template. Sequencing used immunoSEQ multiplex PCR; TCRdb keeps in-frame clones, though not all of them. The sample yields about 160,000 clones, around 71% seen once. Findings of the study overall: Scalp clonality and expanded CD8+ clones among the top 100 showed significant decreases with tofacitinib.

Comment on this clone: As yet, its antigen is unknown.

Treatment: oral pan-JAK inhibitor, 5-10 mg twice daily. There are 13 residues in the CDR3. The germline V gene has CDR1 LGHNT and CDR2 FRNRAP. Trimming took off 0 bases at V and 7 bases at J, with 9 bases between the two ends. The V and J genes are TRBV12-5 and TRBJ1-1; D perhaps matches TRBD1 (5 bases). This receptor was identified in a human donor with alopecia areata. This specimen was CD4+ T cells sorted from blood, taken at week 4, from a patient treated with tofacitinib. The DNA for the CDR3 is TGTGCTAGTGGTTTGGTTGGGGCTGGTGAAGCTTTCTTT. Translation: CASGLVGAGEAFF.